The rows below give T cell receptor beta chains drawn from one sample of a study of T cell repertoires in cytomegalovirus infection. MiXCR was run by TCRdb on the reads, yielding one entry per CDR3 protein. The data contain approximately 500,000 distinct CDR3 sequences, less than 30% of them singletons. The specimen sequenced was PBMCs. Every receptor here comes from a human donor in good health (CMV status not recorded). Some clones in this sample may be carry-over from other donors' samples. The CDR3 runs from the conserved cysteine through the conserved F or W. The D gene is left open where the match is weak. Clone size is given for some rows only: seen once, a few or many times, or a class if the clone is expanded.

TRBV7-3,TRBJ2-7,few,NA,TGTGCCAGCAGCCCGACGTTGGGAACCTACGAGCAGTACTTC,CASSPTLGTYEQYF
TRBV5-4,TRBJ2-1,NA,TRBD1,TGTGCCAGTTTAGCTGGACAGGGGAACTACAATGAGCAGTTCTTC,CASLAGQGNYNEQFF
TRBV5-1,TRBJ2-3,NA,TRBD2,TGCGCCAGTACTACTGGACTAGCGGGAGGCATAAGCACAGATACGCAGTATTTT,CASTTGLAGGISTDTQYF
TRBV6-2/TRBV6-3,TRBJ2-7,few,TRBD2,TGTGCCAGCAACTTAGGAGGACTAGCGGGGGAACAAACCTACGAGCAGTACTTC,CASNLGGLAGEQTYEQYF
TRBV7-9,TRBJ2-1,NA,TRBD2,TGTGCCAGCAGTCAGACGGGACTAGCGGGTGGGAATGAGCAGTTCTTC,CASSQTGLAGGNEQFF
TRBV7-8,TRBJ2-7,NA,TRBD1,TGTGCCAGCAGCTTTGAGGGGTACAGGGGGCAGAACGAGCAGTACTTC,CASSFEGYRGQNEQYF
TRBV19,TRBJ1-5,few,NA,TGTGCCAGTAGTGGGGACGGGGGAAAATGGCAGCCCCAGCATTTT,CASSGDGGKWQPQHF
TRBV3-1,TRBJ1-2,NA,NA,TGTGCCAGCAGCCAAGATGTATCGGGGGGGGGTTCCAACTATGGCTACACCTTC,CASSQDVSGGGSNYGYTF
TRBV7-8,TRBJ1-2,many,NA,TGTGCCAGCAGCTCCCAGTCGGGGGATTCCTGTCGTTTC,CASSSQSGDSCRF
TRBV19,TRBJ2-6,NA,NA,TGTGCCAGTAGTTCCGGAGCGACTGGGGGGGCCAACGTCCTGACTTTC,CASSSGATGGANVLTF
TRBV7-3,TRBJ2-7,few,TRBD2,TGTGCCAGCAGCTTAATGGCGGGAGGGCTCCACGAGCAGTACTTC,CASSLMAGGLHEQYF
TRBV11-2,TRBJ1-4,many,NA,TGTGCCAGCAGCGAGAACAGGGCCGCATTTGCAACTAATGAAAAACTGTTTTTT,CASSENRAAFATNEKLFF
TRBV19,TRBJ1-5,NA,TRBD1,TGTGCCAGTAGGCTCAACAGGGGAAGGGATCAGCCCCAGCATTTT,CASRLNRGRDQPQHF
TRBV15,TRBJ1-1,NA,NA,TGTGCCACCAGCAAGGCCGGGGACGTATGGACTCTCGCTTTCTTT,CATSKAGDVWTLAFF
TRBV6-1,TRBJ2-1,few,TRBD2,TGTGCCAGCAGTGAATCGACTAGCGGGAGTATGTCTAATGAGCAGTTCTTC,CASSESTSGSMSNEQFF
TRBV7-6,TRBJ2-2,few,NA,TGTGCCAGCAGCCCTGTGCAGGGCCCCGGGGAGCTGTTTTTT,CASSPVQGPGELFF
TRBV2,TRBJ1-2,few,TRBD1,TGTGCCAGCAGTGATGGTCCGGGACAGGGTTCGGGTATAACCTTC,CASSDGPGQGSGITF
TRBV20-1,TRBJ1-2,NA,NA,TGCAGTGCTAGACACCCGGACACCCTTAACTATGGCTACACCTTC,CSARHPDTLNYGYTF
TRBV28,TRBJ2-1,NA,NA,TGTGCCAGCAGTTCCAATCCAAGGTATGAGCAGTTCTTC,CASSSNPRYEQFF
TRBV7-2,TRBJ2-5,many,NA,TGTGCCAGCAGCTCAGGACTCCTAGGAAGAGAGACCCAGTACTTC,CASSSGLLGRETQYF
TRBV5-1,TRBJ1-1,many,NA,TGCGCCAGCAGCTTGGTCCCCGGGGAGAAGGTCTTT,CASSLVPGEKVF
TRBV30,TRBJ2-7,NA,TRBD2,TGTGCCTGGAGTTTCGGCGGGAGCTCCTACGAGCAGTACTTC,CAWSFGGSSYEQYF